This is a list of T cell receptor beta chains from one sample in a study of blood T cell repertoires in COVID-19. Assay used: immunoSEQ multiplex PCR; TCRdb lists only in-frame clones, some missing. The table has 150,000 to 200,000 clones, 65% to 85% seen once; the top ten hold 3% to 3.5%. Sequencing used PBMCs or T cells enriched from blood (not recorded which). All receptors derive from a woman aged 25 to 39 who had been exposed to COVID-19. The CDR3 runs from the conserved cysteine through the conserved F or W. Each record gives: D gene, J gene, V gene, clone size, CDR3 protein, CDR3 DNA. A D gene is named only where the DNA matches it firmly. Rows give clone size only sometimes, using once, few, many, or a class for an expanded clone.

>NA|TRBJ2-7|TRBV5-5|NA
CASSLIGGYEQYF
TGTGCCAGCAGCTTGATCGGCGGATACGAGCAGTACTTC
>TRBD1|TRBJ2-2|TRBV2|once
CASSLGQGNTGELFF
TGTGCCAGCAGCCTAGGACAGGGGAACACCGGGGAGCTGTTTTTT
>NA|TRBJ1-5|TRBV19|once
CASSIRGLYQPQHF
TGTGCCAGTAGTATTCGGGGTTTGTATCAGCCCCAGCATTTT
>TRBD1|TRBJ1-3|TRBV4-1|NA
CASSHGQGSGNTIYF
TGCGCCAGCAGCCATGGACAGGGTTCTGGAAACACCATATATTTT
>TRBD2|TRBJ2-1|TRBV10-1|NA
CASSLAGGNEQFF
TGCGCCAGCAGCCTAGCGGGGGGCAATGAGCAGTTCTTC
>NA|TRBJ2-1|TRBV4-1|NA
CASSQNYHQSSYNEQFF
TGCGCCAGCAGCCAGAACTACCATCAGAGCTCCTACAATGAGCAGTTCTTC
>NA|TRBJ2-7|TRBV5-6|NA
CASSWKGGGAYEQYF
TGTGCCAGCAGCTGGAAAGGGGGTGGGGCCTACGAGCAGTACTTC
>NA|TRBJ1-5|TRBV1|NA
CTSSDAGSQPQHF
TGCACCAGCAGCGATGCAGGGTCGCAGCCCCAGCATTTT
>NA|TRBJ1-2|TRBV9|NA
CASSGRVGDYGYTF
TGTGCCAGCAGCGGACGAGTCGGGGACTATGGCTACACCTTC
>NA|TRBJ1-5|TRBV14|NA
CASSHTDQPQHF
TGTGCCAGCAGCCATACGGATCAGCCCCAGCATTTT
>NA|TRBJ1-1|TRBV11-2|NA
CASSLAGGGTEAFF
TGTGCCAGCAGCTTAGCCGGGGGAGGGACTGAAGCTTTCTTT
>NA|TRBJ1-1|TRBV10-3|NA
CAILSGGAGLNTEAFF
TGTGCCATCCTAAGCGGGGGGGCCGGGCTGAACACTGAAGCTTTCTTT
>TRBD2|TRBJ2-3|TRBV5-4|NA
CASSLAGGGTDTQYF
TGTGCCAGCAGCTTGGCGGGGGGAGGCACAGATACGCAGTATTTT
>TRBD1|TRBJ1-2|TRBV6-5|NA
CASSQQGAGYTF
TGTGCCAGCAGTCAACAGGGGGCTGGCTACACCTTC
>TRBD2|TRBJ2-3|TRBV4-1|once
CASSHQAGGTDTQYF
TGCGCCAGCAGCCATCAAGCGGGGGGCACAGATACGCAGTATTTT
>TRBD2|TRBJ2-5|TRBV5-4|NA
CASSKGTSGAQETQYF
TGTGCCAGCAGCAAGGGGACTAGCGGGGCACAAGAGACCCAGTACTTC
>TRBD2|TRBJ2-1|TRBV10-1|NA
CASSEPKEGGGTTEQFF
TGCGCCAGCAGTGAGCCCAAAGAAGGCGGGGGGACCACTGAGCAGTTCTTC
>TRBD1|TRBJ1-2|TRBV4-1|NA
CASSQSTGTGWGGYTF
TGCGCCAGCAGCCAATCTACCGGGACAGGGTGGGGTGGCTACACCTTC
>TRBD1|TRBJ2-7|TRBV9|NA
CASSPQGAPPNEQYF
TGTGCCAGCAGCCCACAGGGGGCGCCCCCCAACGAGCAGTACTTC
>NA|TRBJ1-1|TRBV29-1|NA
CSVAGKMNTEAFF
TGCAGCGTTGCCGGGAAAATGAACACTGAAGCTTTCTTT
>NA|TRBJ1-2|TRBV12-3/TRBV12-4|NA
CASSGPQGGYTF
TGTGCCAGCAGTGGACCCCAGGGTGGCTACACCTTC
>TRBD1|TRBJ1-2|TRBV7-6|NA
CASSDPRDRGYDTF
TGTGCCAGCAGCGATCCTCGGGACAGGGGTTACGACACCTTC
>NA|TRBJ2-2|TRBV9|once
CASSAGQNTGELFF
TGTGCCAGCAGCGCCGGACAGAACACCGGGGAGCTGTTTTTT
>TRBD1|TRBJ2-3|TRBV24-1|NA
CATSDPPGQKTDTQYF
TGTGCCACCAGTGACCCACCGGGACAGAAAACAGATACGCAGTATTTT
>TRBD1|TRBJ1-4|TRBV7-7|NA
CASSLGTGVNEKLFF
TGTGCTAGCAGCTTAGGCACAGGGGTTAATGAAAAACTGTTTTTT